There are many counts of the clone carrying this T cell receptor (beta chain). The sample's time point: sample taken at primary tumor resection. The data belong to a study of spatial heterogeneity in lung cancer. TCRdb re-called the 5' RACE reads through MiXCR, storing one row per CDR3 protein. This table has about 8,000 distinct CDR3 sequences, around 8.9% appearing once. The CDR3 totals 13 residues. Per the germline V gene, CDR1 is MDHEN and CDR2 is SYDVKM. V lost 7 bases to trimming and J lost 2 bases, with 10 bases between them. The chain has TRBV28 and TRBJ2-3; D is unresolved. This clonotype originated in a male donor with early-stage non-small cell lung cancer. Here the sequenced sample was normal lung tissue next to the tumor, taken at surgery. In DNA, the CDR3 is TGTGCCAGCATAAAGGTCCCCACAGATACGCAGTATTTT. Protein sequence: CASIKVPTDTQYF.